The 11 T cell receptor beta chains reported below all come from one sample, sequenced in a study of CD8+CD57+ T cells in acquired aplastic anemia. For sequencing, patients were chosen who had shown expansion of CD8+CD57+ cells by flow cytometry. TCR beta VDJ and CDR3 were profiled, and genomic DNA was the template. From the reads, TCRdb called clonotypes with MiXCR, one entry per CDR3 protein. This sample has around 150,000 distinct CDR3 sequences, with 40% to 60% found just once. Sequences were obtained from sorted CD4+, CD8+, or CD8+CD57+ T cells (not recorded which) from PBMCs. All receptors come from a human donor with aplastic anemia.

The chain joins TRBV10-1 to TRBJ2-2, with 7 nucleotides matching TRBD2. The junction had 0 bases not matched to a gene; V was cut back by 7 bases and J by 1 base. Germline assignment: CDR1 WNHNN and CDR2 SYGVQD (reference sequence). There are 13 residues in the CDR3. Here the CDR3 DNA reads TGCGCCAGCACTAGCGGGAACACCGGGGAGCTGTTTTTT. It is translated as CASTSGNTGELFF.

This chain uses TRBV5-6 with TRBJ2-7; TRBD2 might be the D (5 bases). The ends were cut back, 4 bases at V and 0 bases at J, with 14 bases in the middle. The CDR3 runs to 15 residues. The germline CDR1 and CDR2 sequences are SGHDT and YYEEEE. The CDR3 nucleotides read TGTGCCAGCAGCGGAGGTTGGCCTGGCTCCTACGAGCAGTACTTC. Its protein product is CASSGGWPGSYEQYF.

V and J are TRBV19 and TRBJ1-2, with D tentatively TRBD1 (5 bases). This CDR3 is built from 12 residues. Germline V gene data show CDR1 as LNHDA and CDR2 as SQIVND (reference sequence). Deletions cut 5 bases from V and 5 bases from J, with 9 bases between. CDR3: CASSAAGYGYTF. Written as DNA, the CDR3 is TGTGCCAGTAGTGCCGCAGGGTATGGCTACACCTTC.

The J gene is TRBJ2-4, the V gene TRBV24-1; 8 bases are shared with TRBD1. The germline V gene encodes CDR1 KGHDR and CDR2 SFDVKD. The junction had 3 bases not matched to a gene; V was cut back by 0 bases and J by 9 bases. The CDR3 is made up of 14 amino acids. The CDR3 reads CATSDLGQGAIQYF. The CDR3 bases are TGTGCCACCAGTGATTTGGGGCAGGGGGCCATTCAGTACTTC.

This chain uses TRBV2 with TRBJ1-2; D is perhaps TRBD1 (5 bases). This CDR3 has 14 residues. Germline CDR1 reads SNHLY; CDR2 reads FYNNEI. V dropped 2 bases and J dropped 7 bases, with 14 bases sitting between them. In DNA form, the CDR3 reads TGTGCCAGCAGTGAACGTCAGGGAATCGGTGGCTACACCTTC. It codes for CASSERQGIGGYTF.

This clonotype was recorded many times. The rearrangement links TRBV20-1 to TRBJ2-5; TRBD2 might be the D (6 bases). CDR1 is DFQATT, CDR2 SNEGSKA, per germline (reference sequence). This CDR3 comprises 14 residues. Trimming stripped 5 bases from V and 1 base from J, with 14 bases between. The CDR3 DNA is TGCAGTGCTCGGGGGACGACCGCCCAAGAGACCCAGTACTTC. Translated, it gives CSARGTTAQETQYF.

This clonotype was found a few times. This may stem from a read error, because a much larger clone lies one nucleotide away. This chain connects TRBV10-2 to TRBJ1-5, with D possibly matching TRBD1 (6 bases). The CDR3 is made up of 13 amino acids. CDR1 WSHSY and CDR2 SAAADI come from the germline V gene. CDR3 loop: CAGRGLSNQPQHF. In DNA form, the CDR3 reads TGCGCCGGCAGGGGACTTAGCAATCAGCCCCAGCATTTT.

The CDR3 protein is CASSESIVNTPRNGYTF. The CDR3 coding sequence is TGCGCCAGCAGTGAGTCGATTGTGAACACGCCGAGGAATGGCTACACCTTC. V is TRBV10-1 and J is TRBJ1-2, with unresolved D. The ends were cut back, 0 bases at V and 6 bases at J, with 20 bases in the middle. The CDR3 extends over 17 amino acids. CDR1 WNHNN and CDR2 SYGVQD come from the germline V gene (reference sequence).

CDR3: CASWGQGFGNEQFF. The CDR3 coding sequence is TGTGCCAGCTGGGGACAGGGATTTGGGAATGAGCAGTTCTTC. The V gene is TRBV2, the J gene TRBJ2-1; 9 bases fit TRBD1. Germline values: CDR1 SNHLY, CDR2 FYNNEI. After removal of 8 bases from V and 7 bases from J, the junction contained 9 bases not matched to a gene. The CDR3 covers 14 residues.

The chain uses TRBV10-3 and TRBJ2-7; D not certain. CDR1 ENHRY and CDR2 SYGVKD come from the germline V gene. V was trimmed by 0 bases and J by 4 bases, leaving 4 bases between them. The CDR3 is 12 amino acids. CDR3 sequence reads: CAISESWYEQYF. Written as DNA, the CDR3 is TGTGCCATCAGTGAGTCCTGGTACGAGCAGTACTTC.

CDR3 DNA sequence: TGTGCCATCAGTGAGTCGTCCAAGGGTCCAGATACGCAGTATTTT. Translated, it gives CAISESSKGPDTQYF. The chain carries TRBV10-3 and TRBJ2-3; D is ambiguous. Trimming pared 0 bases from V and 4 bases from J, leaving 11 bases between. The V gene's germline CDR1 is ENHRY and CDR2 SYGVKD. CDR3 size: 15 residues.